The text below deals with one T cell receptor (beta chain). Sequencing used immunoSEQ multiplex PCR; TCRdb keeps in-frame clones, though not all of them. The table lists 250,000 to 300,000 clones, around 80% of them singletons. Germline values: CDR1 SNHLY, CDR2 FYNNEI. Trimming removed 3 bases from V and 3 bases from J, with 14 bases in between. The length of the CDR3 is 15 residues. This sample stems from a study of control samples from healthy donors and cancer patients. The receptor's source is a woman between 55 and 75 years old with lung cancer. Sequencing input: PBMCs. J is TRBJ1-1 and V is TRBV2; D may be TRBD1 (5 bases). This CDR3 is CASSDLGGGYTEAFF. The CDR3 DNA sequence: TGTGCCAGCAGTGATTTGGGGGGTGGTTACACTGAAGCTTTCTTT.